The 29 T cell receptor beta chains given below trace back to one sample, sequenced in a study of blood T cell repertoires in COVID-19. Sequenced by immunoSEQ multiplex PCR; TCRdb stores in-frame clones only, minus some. The sample contains over 100,000 clones, about 80% of which appear only once. The sequenced sample consisted of peripheral blood. The receptors derive from a woman aged 55-75 years with acute or convalescent COVID-19.

This chain uses TRBV6-4 with TRBJ1-2, with TRBD1 identical over 7 bases. This CDR3 is 14 amino acids long. The junction had 12 bases not matched to a gene; V was cut back by 5 bases and J by 9 bases. The germline V gene encodes CDR1 MRHNA and CDR2 SNTAGT. DNA of the CDR3: TGTGCCAGCAGTCCAGGGGGTGCAACAAGTAGCTACACCTTC. Amino acid sequence: CASSPGGATSSYTF.

The CDR3, as DNA: TGTGCCAGCACGTCGGGACTTACAAGGAACACTGAAGCTTTCTTT. Translating gives CASTSGLTRNTEAFF. The chain recombines TRBV2 with TRBJ1-1, with D maybe TRBD1 (5 bases). Trimming removed 7 bases from V and 1 base from J, with 16 bases in between. Looked up from germline, CDR1 is SNHLY and CDR2 is FYNNEI. This CDR3 contains 15 residues.

This clone appeared a few times. The CDR3 DNA is TGCGCCAGCAGCCCGGATCCGGGACAGCTCTATGGCTACACCTTC. Its protein product is CASSPDPGQLYGYTF. The genes are TRBV5-1 and TRBJ1-2; TRBD1 aligns across 7 bases. Trimming at V came to 4 bases and at J to 4 bases, leaving 10 bases not matched to a gene. The CDR3 extends over 15 amino acids. Germline CDR1 and CDR2: SGHRS and YFSETQ.

This clone was seen a single time. The gene calls are TRBV5-4 and TRBJ2-2; TRBD1 is a possible D gene (5 bases). Germline-derived CDR1 and CDR2 are SGHNT and YYREEE (reference sequence). Trimming removed 1 base from V and 3 bases from J, with 10 bases in between. The CDR3 is 15 residues long. CDR3 amino acids: CASSLWGKYTGELFF. CDR3 nucleotides: TGTGCCAGCAGCTTGTGGGGCAAGTACACCGGGGAGCTGTTTTTT.

The chain carries TRBV18 and TRBJ1-2; D unclear. V gave up 2 bases and J gave up 0 bases, with 13 bases separating them. The CDR3 runs to 16 residues. The germline gives CDR1 KGHSH, CDR2 LQKENI. As DNA, the CDR3 is TGTGCCAGCTCACCAAGAAGCGATGCTACTAACTATGGCTACACCTTC. Amino acid sequence: CASSPRSDATNYGYTF.

On this clone: At one boundary the junction diverges from the germline segment, which might be a read error. The gene calls are TRBV6-5 and TRBJ2-7; 8 nucleotides line up with TRBD1. This CDR3 has 15 amino acids. Germline CDR1 is MNHEY and CDR2 is SVGAGI. The CDR3 nucleotides read TGTGCCAGCAGTTCCTACGGGACAGGATCCTTCGAGCAGTACTTC. Protein product: CASSSYGTGSFEQYF.

This clone was counted only a few times. V usage is TRBV3-1 (or the pseudogene TRBV3-2) and J usage is TRBJ1-2; a weak D match, TRBD1 (6 bases). Germline assignment: CDR1 LGHDT and CDR2 YNNKEL (reference sequence). The CDR3 runs 12 residues. The V end was cut by 7 bases, the J end by 2 bases, with 8 bases between. CDR3 in DNA: TGTGCCAGCACGGACAGAAACTATGGCTACACCTTC. It specifies CASTDRNYGYTF.

The rearrangement links TRBV5-1 to TRBJ2-7; 8 bases match TRBD1. J lost 2 bases, V lost 5 bases, and 3 bases had no gene match. In germline, CDR1 is SGHRS, CDR2 YFSETQ. The CDR3 covers 13 residues. CDR3 loop: CASRRTGTYEQYV. For the CDR3, the DNA is TGCGCCAGCAGACGGACAGGGACCTACGAGCAGTACGTC.

The V call is TRBV5-4, the J call TRBJ1-2, with 10 bases identical to TRBD1. The CDR3 has 15 amino acids. Germline V CDR1 and CDR2: SGHNT, YYREEE (reference sequence). After removal of 0 bases from V and 8 bases from J, the junction contained 7 bases not matched to a gene. In DNA, the CDR3 is TGTGCCAGCAGCTTGGAGGGACAGGGGCTATACGGCTACACCTTC. Its protein product is CASSLEGQGLYGYTF.

This chain links TRBV7-9 with TRBJ1-1; a possible D gene is TRBD1 (6 bases). The CDR3 consists of 15 residues. V was pared by 5 bases and J by 3 bases, with 16 bases between. Germline CDR1 and CDR2: SEHNR and FQNEAQ (reference sequence). DNA for the CDR3: TGTGCCAGCAGCGCGCCAGGGGAGGGGGACACTGAAGCTTTCTTT. It is translated as CASSAPGEGDTEAFF.

The CDR3 DNA is TGTGCCAGCAGCGCCCGGGGAGGGGAAAGGATTTACACAGATACGCAGTATTTT. Translation gives CASSARGGERIYTDTQYF. The gene calls are TRBV9 and TRBJ2-3; 7 bases agree with TRBD2. Losses at the gene ends were 3 bases for V and 2 bases for J; bases not matched to a gene: 15. The CDR3 contains 18 residues. CDR1 is SGDLS, CDR2 YYNGEE, per germline.

The chain couples TRBV6-5 to TRBJ1-1; weak D call: TRBD1 (5 bases). The V gene's germline CDR1 is MNHEY and CDR2 SVGAGI. Between the trimmed V and J ends, which lost 8 bases and 6 bases, there was a span of 16 bases. The CDR3 spans 13 residues. The CDR3 nucleotides are TGTGCCAGCTCTTTACAGGTTAATGCTGAAGCTTTCTTT. This codes for CASSLQVNAEAFF.

The V call is TRBV10-3, the J call TRBJ2-1, with D tentatively TRBD1 (6 bases). V was shortened by 8 bases and J by 0 bases, with 8 bases between the two germline ends. Germline lookup yields CDR1 ENHRY and CDR2 SYGVKD. This CDR3 contains 13 residues. CDR3 nucleotides: TGTGCCATCCAACAGGGCTCCTACAATGAGCAGTTCTTC. The encoded protein is CAIQQGSYNEQFF.

This clone turned up a few times. This chain joins TRBV19 and TRBJ1-2; D uncertain. The CDR3 is 15 residues long. Germline-derived CDR1 and CDR2 are LNHDA and SQIVND (reference sequence). V was cut by 4 bases and J by 3 bases, with 15 bases left in between. DNA for the CDR3: TGTGCCAGTAGTAGTTCCGAGCGGTTCCACTATGGCTACACCTTC. Amino acids: CASSSSERFHYGYTF.

For the CDR3, the DNA is TGTGCCAGCGAGCTTTACGTGAACACTGAAGCTTTCTTT. Protein: CASELYVNTEAFF. The chain links TRBV6-5 to TRBJ1-1; D not certain. Between the trimmed V and J ends, which lost 8 bases and 0 bases, there was a span of 10 bases. The CDR3 has 13 amino acids. CDR1 is MNHEY and CDR2 is SVGAGI in the germline V gene.

This clone was detected only once. The CDR3 DNA sequence: TGTGCCAGCAGCTTAGAATCCCCCGGGACTGCATACAACACTGAAGCTTTCTTT. This codes for CASSLESPGTAYNTEAFF. This rearrangement joins TRBV7-6 to TRBJ1-1, with D tentatively TRBD1 (5 bases). This CDR3 contains 18 residues. The V gene's germline CDR1 is SGHVS and CDR2 FNYEAQ. V gave up 1 base and J gave up 2 bases, with 20 bases separating them.

The rearrangement joins TRBV7-2 to TRBJ1-6, with 7 positions matching TRBD1. The CDR3 consists of 15 residues. CDR1 SGHTA and CDR2 FQGNSA come from the germline V gene. The ends lost 5 bases at V and 10 bases at J; junction bases unmatched: 11. The CDR3 spells CASSPGTVGGSPLHF. The CDR3 nucleotides read TGTGCCAGCAGCCCTGGGACAGTTGGAGGATCACCCCTCCACTTT.

The chain links TRBV18 to TRBJ1-1; no firm D call. V shed 1 base and J shed 0 bases, with 12 bases lying between them. CDR3 length equals 16 residues. Germline V lookup: CDR1 KGHSH, CDR2 LQKENI. CDR3 bases: TGTGCCAGCTCACCACGGGAGGTCAACATGAACACTGAAGCTTTCTTT. Its protein is CASSPREVNMNTEAFF.

The rearrangement uses TRBV28 and TRBJ1-6, with D unclear. Germline V gives CDR1 MDHEN, CDR2 SYDVKM. The CDR3 sequence is 15 residues long. V was pared by 2 bases and J by 4 bases, with 9 bases between. CDR3 in amino acids: CASSLNREYNSPLHF. In DNA, the CDR3 is TGTGCCAGCAGTTTAAATCGGGAATATAATTCACCCCTCCACTTT.

The genes are TRBV19 and TRBJ1-4, with TRBD1 matching over 7 bases. J was trimmed by 8 bases and V by 4 bases; bases with no gene match: 4. CDR1 is LNHDA and CDR2 is SQIVND in the germline V gene (reference sequence). The CDR3 loop spans 13 amino acids. CDR3 nucleotide sequence: TGTGCCAGTAGTAAGGACAGGAGGGAAAAACTGTTTTTT. This gives the protein CASSKDRREKLFF.

The CDR3 reads CSASRDGGYEQYF. The CDR3 coding sequence is TGCAGTGCTAGTAGGGACGGGGGCTACGAGCAGTACTTC. V is TRBV20-1 and J is TRBJ2-7; D perhaps matches TRBD2 (6 bases). CDR1 and CDR2 (germline): DFQATT, SNEGSKA (reference sequence). The V end was cut by 3 bases, the J end by 3 bases, with 12 bases between. There are 13 residues in the CDR3.

V gene TRBV7-8 combines with J gene TRBJ2-1; 7 bases are shared with TRBD1. There are 17 residues in the CDR3. CDR1 is SGHVS and CDR2 is FQNEAQ in the germline V gene. The V segment lost 5 bases and the J segment 4 bases; nucleotides outside the gene matches: 14. CDR3 in amino acids: CASSAETGTDFYNEQFF. The CDR3 DNA is TGTGCCAGCAGCGCAGAAACCGGGACAGACTTTTACAATGAGCAGTTCTTC.

The V and J genes are TRBV28 and TRBJ1-2; D is uncertain. Germline CDR1 MDHEN, CDR2 SYDVKM. Trimming cost V 6 bases and J 5 bases, with 16 bases left between them. The CDR3 has 14 residues. CDR3 protein: CASRTHNYLYGYTF. CDR3 coding DNA: TGTGCCAGCAGGACACACAATTACCTGTATGGCTACACCTTC.

V and J are TRBV30 and TRBJ1-2; D is ambiguous. Per germline, CDR1 GTSNPN and CDR2 SVGIG (reference sequence). The CDR3 totals 14 residues. V was clipped by 0 bases and J by 0 bases, with 8 bases between them. CDR3 sequence: CAWSVWEANYGYTF. Here the CDR3 DNA reads TGTGCCTGGAGTGTGTGGGAGGCTAACTATGGCTACACCTTC.

The V and J genes are TRBV2 and TRBJ2-5, with 7 positions matching TRBD2. Per germline, CDR1 SNHLY and CDR2 FYNNEI. The CDR3 sequence is 12 residues long. V trimming: 6 bases; J trimming: 5 bases; junction bases outside the gene matches: 3. The CDR3 sequence is CASRVTSETQYF. As DNA, the CDR3 is TGTGCCAGCAGAGTGACTAGCGAGACCCAGTACTTC. Filled out from reference TRBV2 and TRBJ2-5, the complete variable domain reads EPEVTQTPSHQVTQMGQEVILRCVPISNHLYFYWYRQILGQKVEFLVSFYNNEISEKSEIFDDQFSVERPDGSNFTLKIRSTKLEDSAMYFCASRVTSETQYFGPGTRLLVL.

The rearrangement uses TRBV6-4 and TRBJ2-3, with TRBD1 matching over 8 bases. The CDR3 runs to 14 residues. Germline V gene lookup returns CDR1 MRHNA and CDR2 SNTAGT. V shed 6 bases and J 3 bases; nucleotides not matched to a gene: 5. CDR3 in DNA: TGTGCCAGCAGCGAGACAGGGGAGACAGATACGCAGTATTTT. It yields the protein CASSETGETDTQYF.

The chain uses TRBV7-6 and TRBJ1-6; 7 positions match TRBD1. The CDR3 covers 15 residues. Trimming removed 0 bases from V and 7 bases from J; junction bases left unmatched: 3. Looked up from germline, CDR1 is SGHVS and CDR2 is FNYEAQ. CDR3 coding DNA: TGTGCCAGCAGCTTAGCGCAACAGGGGAATTCACCCCTCCACTTT. Its translation is CASSLAQQGNSPLHF.

The CDR3 DNA sequence: TGTGCCAGCAGCCAAGATCTGGGGGCCGCCGAATCCTACGAGCAGTACTTC. Its protein product is CASSQDLGAAESYEQYF. V gene TRBV3-1 (or the pseudogene TRBV3-2) combines with J gene TRBJ2-7; possible D gene TRBD1, 6 bases. The CDR3 extends over 17 amino acids. The V gene's germline CDR1 is LGHDT and CDR2 YNNKEL (reference sequence). V was pared by 0 bases and J by 1 base, with 16 bases between.

The chain's CDR3 is CASLGTGEGYTF. As DNA, the CDR3 is TGCGCCAGCCTAGGGACAGGGGAAGGCTACACCTTC. The chain recombines TRBV10-2 with TRBJ1-2; 10 positions agree with TRBD1. The junction had 5 bases not matched to a gene; V was cut back by 8 bases and J by 8 bases. Germline V CDR1 and CDR2: WSHSY, SAAADI. This CDR3 region has 12 residues.